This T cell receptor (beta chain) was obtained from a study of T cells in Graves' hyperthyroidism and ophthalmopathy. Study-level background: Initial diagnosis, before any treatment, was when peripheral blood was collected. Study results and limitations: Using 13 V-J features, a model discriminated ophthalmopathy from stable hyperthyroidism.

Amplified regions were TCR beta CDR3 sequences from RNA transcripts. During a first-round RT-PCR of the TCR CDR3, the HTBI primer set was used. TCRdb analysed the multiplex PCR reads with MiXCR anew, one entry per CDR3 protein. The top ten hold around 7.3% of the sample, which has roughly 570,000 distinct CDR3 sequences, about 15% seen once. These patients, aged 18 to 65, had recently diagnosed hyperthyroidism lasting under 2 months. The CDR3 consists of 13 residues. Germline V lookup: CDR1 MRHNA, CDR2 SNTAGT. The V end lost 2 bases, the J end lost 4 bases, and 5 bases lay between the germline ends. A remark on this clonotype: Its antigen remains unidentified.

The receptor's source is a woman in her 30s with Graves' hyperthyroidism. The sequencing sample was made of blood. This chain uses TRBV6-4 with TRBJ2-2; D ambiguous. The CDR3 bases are TGTGCCAGCAGTGACAGATCCACCGGGGAGCTGTTTTTT. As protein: CASSDRSTGELFF.